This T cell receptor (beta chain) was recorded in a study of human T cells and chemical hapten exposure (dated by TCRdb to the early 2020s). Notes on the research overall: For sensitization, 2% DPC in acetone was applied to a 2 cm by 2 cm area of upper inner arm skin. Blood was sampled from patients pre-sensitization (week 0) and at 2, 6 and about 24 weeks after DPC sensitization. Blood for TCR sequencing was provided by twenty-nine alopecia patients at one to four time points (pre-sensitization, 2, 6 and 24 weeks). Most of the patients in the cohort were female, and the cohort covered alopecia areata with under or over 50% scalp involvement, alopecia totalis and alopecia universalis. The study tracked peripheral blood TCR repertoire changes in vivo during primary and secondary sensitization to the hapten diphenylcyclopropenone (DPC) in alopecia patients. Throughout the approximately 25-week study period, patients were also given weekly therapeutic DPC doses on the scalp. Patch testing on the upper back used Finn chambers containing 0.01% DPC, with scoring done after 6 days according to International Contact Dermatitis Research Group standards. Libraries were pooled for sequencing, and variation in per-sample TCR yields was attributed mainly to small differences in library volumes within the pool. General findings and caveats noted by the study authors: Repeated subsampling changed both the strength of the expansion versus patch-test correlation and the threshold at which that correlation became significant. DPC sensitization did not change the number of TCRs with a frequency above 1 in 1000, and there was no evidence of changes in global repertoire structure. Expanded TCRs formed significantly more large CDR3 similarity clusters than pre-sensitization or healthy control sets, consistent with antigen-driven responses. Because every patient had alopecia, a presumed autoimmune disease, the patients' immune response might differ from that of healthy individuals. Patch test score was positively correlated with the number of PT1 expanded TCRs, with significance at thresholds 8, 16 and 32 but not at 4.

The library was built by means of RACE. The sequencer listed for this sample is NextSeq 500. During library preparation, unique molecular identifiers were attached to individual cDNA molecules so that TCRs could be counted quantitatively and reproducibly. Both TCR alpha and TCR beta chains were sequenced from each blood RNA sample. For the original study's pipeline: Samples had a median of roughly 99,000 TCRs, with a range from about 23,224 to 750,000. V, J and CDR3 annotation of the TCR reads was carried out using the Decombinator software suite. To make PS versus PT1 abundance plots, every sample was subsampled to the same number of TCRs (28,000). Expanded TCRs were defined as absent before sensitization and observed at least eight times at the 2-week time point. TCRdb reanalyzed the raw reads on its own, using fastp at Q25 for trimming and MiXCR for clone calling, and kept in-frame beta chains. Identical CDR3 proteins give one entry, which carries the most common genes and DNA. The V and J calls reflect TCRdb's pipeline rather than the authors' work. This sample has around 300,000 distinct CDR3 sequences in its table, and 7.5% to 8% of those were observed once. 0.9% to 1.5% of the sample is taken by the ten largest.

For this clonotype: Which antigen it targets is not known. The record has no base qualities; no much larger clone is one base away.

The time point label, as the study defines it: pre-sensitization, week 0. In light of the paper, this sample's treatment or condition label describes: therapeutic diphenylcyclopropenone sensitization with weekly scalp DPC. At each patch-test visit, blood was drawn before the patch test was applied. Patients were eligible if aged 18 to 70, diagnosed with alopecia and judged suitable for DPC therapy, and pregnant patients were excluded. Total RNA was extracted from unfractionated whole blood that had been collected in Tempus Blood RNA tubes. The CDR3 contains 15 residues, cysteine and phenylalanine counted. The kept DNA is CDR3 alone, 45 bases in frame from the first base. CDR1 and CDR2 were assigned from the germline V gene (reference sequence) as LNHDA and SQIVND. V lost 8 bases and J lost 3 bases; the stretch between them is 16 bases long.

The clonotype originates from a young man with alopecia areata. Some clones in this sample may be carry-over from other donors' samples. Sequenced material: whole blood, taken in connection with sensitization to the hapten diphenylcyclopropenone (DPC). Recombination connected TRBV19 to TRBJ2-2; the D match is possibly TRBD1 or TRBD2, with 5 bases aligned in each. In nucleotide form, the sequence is TGTGCCAGTTACCGGGGCGGTCGAGACACCGGGGAGCTGTTTTTT. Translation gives CASYRGGRDTGELFF.